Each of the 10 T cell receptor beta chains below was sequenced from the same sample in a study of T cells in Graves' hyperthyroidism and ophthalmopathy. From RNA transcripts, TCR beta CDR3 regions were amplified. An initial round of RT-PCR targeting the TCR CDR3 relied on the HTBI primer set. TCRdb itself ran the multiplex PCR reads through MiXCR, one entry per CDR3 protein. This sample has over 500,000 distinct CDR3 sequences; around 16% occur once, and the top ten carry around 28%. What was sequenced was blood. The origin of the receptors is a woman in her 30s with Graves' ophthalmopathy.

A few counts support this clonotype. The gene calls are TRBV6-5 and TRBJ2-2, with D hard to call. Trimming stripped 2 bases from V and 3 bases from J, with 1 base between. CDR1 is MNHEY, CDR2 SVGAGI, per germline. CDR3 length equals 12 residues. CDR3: CASSYHTGELFF. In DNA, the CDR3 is TGTGCCAGCAGTTACCACACCGGGGAGCTGTTTTTT.

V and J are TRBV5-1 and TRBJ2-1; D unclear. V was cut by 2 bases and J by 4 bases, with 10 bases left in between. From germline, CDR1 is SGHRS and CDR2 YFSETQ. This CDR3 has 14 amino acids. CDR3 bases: TGCGCCAGCAGCTTCACCGAGTTTTACAATGAGCAGTTCTTC. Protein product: CASSFTEFYNEQFF.

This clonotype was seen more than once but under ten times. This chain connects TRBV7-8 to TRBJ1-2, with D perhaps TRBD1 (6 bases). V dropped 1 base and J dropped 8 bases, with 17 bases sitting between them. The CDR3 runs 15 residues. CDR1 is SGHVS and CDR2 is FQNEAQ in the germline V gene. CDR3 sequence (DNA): TGTGCCAGCAGCTTAGGGGTGGGACAATGGGACGGCTACACCTTC. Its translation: CASSLGVGQWDGYTF.

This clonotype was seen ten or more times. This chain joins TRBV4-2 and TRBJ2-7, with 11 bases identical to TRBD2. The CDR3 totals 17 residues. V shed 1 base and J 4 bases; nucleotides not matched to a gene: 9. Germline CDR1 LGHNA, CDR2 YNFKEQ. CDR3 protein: CASSQVSGTSGTYEQYF. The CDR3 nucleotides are TGTGCCAGCAGCCAAGTCAGTGGGACTAGCGGAACTTACGAGCAGTACTTC.

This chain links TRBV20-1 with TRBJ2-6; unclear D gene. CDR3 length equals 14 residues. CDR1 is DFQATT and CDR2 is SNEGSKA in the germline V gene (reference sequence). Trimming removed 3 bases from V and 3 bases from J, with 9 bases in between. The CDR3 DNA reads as TGCAGTGCTAGCACACCGCATGGGGCCAACGTCCTGACTTTC. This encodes CSASTPHGANVLTF.

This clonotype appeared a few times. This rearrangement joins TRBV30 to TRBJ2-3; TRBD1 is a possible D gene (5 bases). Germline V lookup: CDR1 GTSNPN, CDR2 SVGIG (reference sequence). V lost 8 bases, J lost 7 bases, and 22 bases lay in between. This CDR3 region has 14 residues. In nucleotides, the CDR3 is TGTGCCAGCGAGCGTAACTGGGGCGCAAATACGCAGTATTTT. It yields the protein CASERNWGANTQYF.

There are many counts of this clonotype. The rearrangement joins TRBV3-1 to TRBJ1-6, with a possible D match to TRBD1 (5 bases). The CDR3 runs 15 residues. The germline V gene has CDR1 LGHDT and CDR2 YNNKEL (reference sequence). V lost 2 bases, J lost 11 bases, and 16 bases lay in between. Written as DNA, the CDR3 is TGTGCCAGCAGCCAACTTCAGAGGGGAAGGGCACCCCTCCACTTT. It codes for CASSQLQRGRAPLHF.

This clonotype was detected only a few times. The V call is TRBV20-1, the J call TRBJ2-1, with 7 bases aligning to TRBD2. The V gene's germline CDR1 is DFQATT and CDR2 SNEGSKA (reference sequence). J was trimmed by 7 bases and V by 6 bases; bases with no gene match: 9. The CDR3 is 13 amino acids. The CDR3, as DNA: TGCAGTGCCCAAAGACTAGCCGGTAATGAGCAGTTCTTC. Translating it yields CSAQRLAGNEQFF.

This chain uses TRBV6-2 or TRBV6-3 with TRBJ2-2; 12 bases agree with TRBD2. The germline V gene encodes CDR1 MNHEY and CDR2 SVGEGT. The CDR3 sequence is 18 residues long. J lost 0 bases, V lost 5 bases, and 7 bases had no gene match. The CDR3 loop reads CASSGKTSGSSNTGELFF. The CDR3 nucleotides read TGTGCCAGCAGTGGCAAGACTAGCGGGAGCTCGAACACCGGGGAGCTGTTTTTT.

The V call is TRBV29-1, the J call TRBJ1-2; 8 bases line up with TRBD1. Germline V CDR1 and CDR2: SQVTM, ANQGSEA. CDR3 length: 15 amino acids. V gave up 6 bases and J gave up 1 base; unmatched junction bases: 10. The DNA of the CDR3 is TGCAGCGTCACAGGGGGGTTTCAGGATAACTATGGCTACACCTTC. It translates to CSVTGGFQDNYGYTF.